A selection of T cell receptor beta chains follows, all from one sample in a study of T cells expressing NK-cell markers. TCRdb re-called the 5' RACE reads and gives one entry per CDR3 protein, without DNA. This sample contains hundreds of thousands of distinct CDR3 sequences. The source material was blood T cells: a sorted CD56 or NKG2C T cell subset, CD4+ or CD8+ T cells, or bulk PBMC T cells (not recorded which). The receptors were gathered from a woman between 18 and 70 years old in good health. The CDR3 runs from the conserved cysteine through the conserved F or W. The order of the fields is J gene, V gene, CDR3 protein.

>TRBJ2-3|TRBV7-2
CASSLRGRQGSQYF
>TRBJ1-3|TRBV20-1
CSGRAGGLGNTIYF
>TRBJ2-2|TRBV24-1
CATDDRYTGELFF
>TRBJ2-2|TRBV12-3/TRBV12-4
CASSTRQGGAGELFF
>TRBJ1-2|TRBV3-1
CASSHPRGYTF
>TRBJ2-7|TRBV28
CATWTFYEQYF
>TRBJ2-1|TRBV2
CASSDNGQGWDEQFF
>TRBJ2-5|TRBV6-2/TRBV6-3
CASSYVADEETQYF
>TRBJ2-1|TRBV7-8
CASSSGLAGGRSRNEQFF
>TRBJ2-1|TRBV5-1
CASSRMAASSYNEQFF
>TRBJ1-1|TRBV7-6
CASSQGMNTEAFF
>TRBJ2-1|TRBV11-2
CASSPGLAFYNEQFF
>TRBJ2-2|TRBV2
CASSAIKGTGELFF
>TRBJ2-7|TRBV5-6
CASSFWAGSPSYEQYF
>TRBJ2-4|TRBV4-3
CASSQGFDLAKNIQYF
>TRBJ1-1|TRBV5-6
CASSPLLTGALNTEAFF
>TRBJ2-1|TRBV5-5
CASSAVTGTTDEQFF